This record covers a single T cell receptor (beta chain). Profiled with immunoSEQ multiplex PCR; TCRdb holds only in-frame clones, not every one. The sample contains almost 100,000 clones, around nine tenths of which appear only once. The sample is drawn from a study of blood T cell repertoires in COVID-19. Germline CDR1 and CDR2: SNHLY and FYNNEI. The CDR3 is 11 amino acids. The V gene lost 5 bases and the J gene lost 3 bases, with 4 bases spanning the gap. The chain joins TRBV2 to TRBJ2-5; no definite D call. The sequencing sample was made of peripheral blood. This receptor was taken from a man between 50 and 59 years old with acute or convalescent COVID-19. CDR3 protein: CASSPEETQYF. DNA for the CDR3: TGTGCCAGCAGTCCCGAAGAGACCCAGTACTTC.